The 15 T cell receptor beta chains listed next were all sequenced from one sample in a study of high-grade serous ovarian cancer treatment subgroups. Tumor samples were obtained before definitive surgery or chemotherapy. Using immunoSEQ multiplex PCR, the repertoire was profiled, and TCRdb retains in-frame clones only, with some absent. The sample comprises some 40,000 clones, roughly three quarters of which are singletons, and about 3.3% rests with the top ten. Source material: tumor tissue. All receptors come from a human donor with high-grade serous ovarian cancer.

The chain employs TRBV7-9 and TRBJ2-1; tentative D call: TRBD2 (6 bases). From germline, CDR1 is SEHNR and CDR2 FQNEAQ (reference sequence). This CDR3 is 15 amino acids long. The germline V and J ends were trimmed by 0 bases and 3 bases, with 9 bases remaining between them. In nucleotides, the CDR3 is TGTGCCAGCAGCTTAGCTTTAGCGGTCTACAATGAGCAGTTCTTC. This translates into CASSLALAVYNEQFF.

The rearrangement links TRBV13 to TRBJ2-3; 11 bases are a match to TRBD2. CDR1 and CDR2 from the germline V gene are PRHDT and FYEKMQ (reference sequence). V dropped 3 bases and J dropped 2; count of bases not matched to a gene: 4. There are 16 residues in the CDR3. CDR3 DNA sequence: TGTGCCAGCAGCTTCGGGACTAGCGGCCTCACAGATACGCAGTATTTT. Its translation: CASSFGTSGLTDTQYF.

The chain employs TRBV19 and TRBJ1-4; no firm D call. Germline V gives CDR1 LNHDA, CDR2 SQIVND (reference sequence). The CDR3 covers 18 residues. The ends were cut back, 8 bases at V and 4 bases at J, with 26 bases in the middle. The CDR3 DNA reads as TGTGCCAGTTCAAACCCTGACCCGACTTCGGTTGTTAATGAAAAACTGTTTTTT. Translated, it gives CASSNPDPTSVVNEKLFF.

V and J are TRBV7-2 and TRBJ2-5, with D possibly matching TRBD2 (5 bases). The germline gives CDR1 SGHTA, CDR2 FQGNSA. Trimming left V 6 bases short and J 0 bases short, with 8 bases between. This CDR3 has 13 amino acids. In DNA, the CDR3 is TGTGCCAGCAGAGGACTGAACCAAGAGACCCAGTACTTC. This codes for CASRGLNQETQYF.

The CDR3 here is CASRITGVYGYTF. The CDR3, as DNA: TGTGCCAGCAGGATCACAGGAGTCTATGGCTACACCTTC. This chain links TRBV28 with TRBJ1-2; maybe TRBD1 (5 bases). CDR1 and CDR2 from the germline V gene are MDHEN and SYDVKM. CDR3 size: 13 residues. Trimming removed 6 bases at V and 4 bases at J, with 12 bases between.

This clone was picked up a small number of times. The chain couples TRBV21-1 to TRBJ1-5. TRBV21-1 is noted as a pseudogene. The CDR3 totals 15 residues. In nucleotides, the CDR3 is TGTGCCAGCAGCATCGCCGGGGGCAACAATCAGCCCCAGCATTTT. Translated, it gives CASSIAGGNNQPQHF.

This clone was detected once. J is TRBJ2-5 and V is TRBV5-1, with D possibly matching TRBD2 (5 bases). This CDR3 contains 15 residues. The germline gives CDR1 SGHRS, CDR2 YFSETQ. The germline V and J ends were trimmed by 0 bases and 2 bases, with 11 bases remaining between them. CDR3 in amino acids: CASSLDRGMQETQYF. CDR3 nucleotides: TGCGCCAGCAGCTTGGATCGGGGAATGCAAGAGACCCAGTACTTC.

This chain uses TRBV10-1 with TRBJ2-7, with 8 nucleotides matching TRBD1. The CDR3 has 12 amino acids. CDR1 WNHNN and CDR2 SYGVQD come from the germline V gene (reference sequence). V was pared by 6 bases and J by 8 bases, with 6 bases of the junction left unmatched. CDR3 sequence reads: CASRDRVPKQYF. DNA for the CDR3: TGCGCCAGCAGGGACAGGGTACCTAAGCAGTACTTC.

This chain connects TRBV7-9 to TRBJ2-5; perhaps TRBD1 as D (6 bases). CDR3 length: 14 amino acids. V gave up 6 bases and J gave up 2 bases, with 13 bases separating them. The V gene's germline CDR1 is SEHNR and CDR2 FQNEAQ (reference sequence). CDR3 DNA: TGTGCCAGCAGTAGCGAACAGGGTCAAGAGACCCAGTACTTC. It is translated as CASSSEQGQETQYF.

The chain uses TRBV19 and TRBJ2-1; D may be TRBD1 (6 bases). V shed 4 bases and J shed 7 bases, with 14 bases lying between them. The CDR3 contains 14 residues. The germline CDR1 and CDR2 sequences are LNHDA and SQIVND (reference sequence). CDR3 region: CASSSQGSRNEQFF. CDR3 nucleotide sequence: TGTGCCAGTAGTAGTCAGGGGAGCAGAAATGAGCAGTTCTTC.

The rearrangement uses TRBV7-3 and TRBJ2-6, with a tentative D call TRBD1 (6 bases). This CDR3 has 17 residues. Trimming took off 1 base at V and 0 bases at J, with 10 bases between the two ends. Germline CDR1 and CDR2: SGHTA and FQGTGA. CDR3 bases: TGTGCCAGCAGCTTAAAGGGACACTCCTCTGGGGCCAACGTCCTGACTTTC. The encoded protein is CASSLKGHSSGANVLTF.

This chain uses TRBV9 with TRBJ2-1; TRBD2 agrees at 8 bases. CDR3 length equals 14 residues. The germline V gene has CDR1 SGDLS and CDR2 YYNGEE. Trimming took 5 bases from V and 9 from J; bases not matched to a gene: 10. The CDR3 sequence: CASSEGSGTSEQFF. DNA for the CDR3: TGTGCCAGCAGTGAGGGTAGCGGGACGTCTGAGCAGTTCTTC.

The genes are TRBV19 and TRBJ2-3; D is ambiguous. This CDR3 has 14 amino acids. The V end lost 9 bases, the J end lost 4 bases, and 17 bases lay between the germline ends. Germline V CDR1 and CDR2: LNHDA, SQIVND (reference sequence). This chain's CDR3 is CASRSSGGPDTQYF. DNA for the CDR3: TGTGCCAGCCGTTCCAGTGGCGGCCCAGATACGCAGTATTTT.

This clone was recorded once. The chain links TRBV7-9 to TRBJ2-7, with 7 bases identical to TRBD1. V shed 8 bases and J 4 bases; nucleotides not matched to a gene: 14. This CDR3 region has 15 residues. Germline V gene data show CDR1 as SEHNR and CDR2 as FQNEAQ (reference sequence). CDR3 coding DNA: TGTGCCAGCTCGAATCCCCCGTTGGGACAGTACGAGCAGTACTTC. Translation: CASSNPPLGQYEQYF.

The J gene is TRBJ2-2, the V gene TRBV5-8, with TRBD2 as a possible D gene (7 bases). CDR1 is SGHTS and CDR2 is YDEGEE in the germline V gene. V lost 6 bases and J lost 7, with 16 bases in between. The CDR3 has 14 residues. This chain's CDR3 is CASKGEGMNGELFF. In DNA, the CDR3 is TGTGCCAGCAAGGGGGAGGGTATGAACGGGGAGCTGTTTTTT.